The 27 T cell receptor beta chains below were found in one sample sequenced in a study of STAT5B mutations in CD4+ large granular lymphocyte leukemia. The table came from immunoSEQ multiplex PCR; TCRdb's copy has only in-frame clones and leaves some out. Here the sample spans about 24,000 clones, 72% being singletons. Sequencing input: CD4+ T cells from blood buffy coats. The receptor source for this set is a human donor in good health.

This clone appeared once. The genes are TRBV5-1 and TRBJ2-7; D assignment may be TRBD1 or TRBD2 (5 bases each). CDR1 and CDR2 (germline): SGHRS, YFSETQ. The CDR3 has 16 residues. V was trimmed by 3 bases and J by 0 bases, leaving 16 bases between them. Written as DNA, the CDR3 is TGCGCCAGCAGCTCCGGACCGGGACGCCTCTCCTACGAGCAGTACTTC. Encoded protein: CASSSGPGRLSYEQYF. The whole variable domain, remainder taken from reference TRBV5-1 and TRBJ2-7, is KAGVTQTPRYLIKTRGQQVTLSCSPISGHRSVSWYQQTPGQGLQFLFEYFSETQRNKGNFPGRFSGRQFSNSRSEMNVSTLELGDSALYLCASSSGPGRLSYEQYFGPGTRLTVT.

The V gene is TRBV6-5, the J gene TRBJ1-2; D may be TRBD1 (5 bases). V was cut by 5 bases and J by 1 base, with 8 bases left in between. CDR3 length equals 13 residues. Germline CDR1 MNHEY, CDR2 SVGAGI. CDR3 DNA: TGTGCCAGCAGTCGGGGGGGTAACTATGGCTACACCTTC. It translates to CASSRGGNYGYTF.

This sequence joins TRBV11-3 and TRBJ2-7; tentative D call: TRBD1 (6 bases). Trimming stripped 2 bases from V and 3 bases from J, with 8 bases between. The germline V gene has CDR1 SGHNT and CDR2 YENEEA. The CDR3 extends over 13 amino acids. The CDR3: CASSLSGHYEQYF. The CDR3, as DNA: TGTGCCAGCAGCTTATCGGGACACTACGAGCAGTACTTC.

This chain links TRBV15 with TRBJ2-1; unclear D gene. V was pared by 0 bases and J by 1 base, with 10 bases between. The CDR3 runs to 16 residues. Per germline, CDR1 LNHNV and CDR2 YYDKDF (reference sequence). This CDR3 is CATSRDQGYSYNEQFF. The CDR3 DNA is TGTGCCACCAGCAGAGATCAAGGTTATTCCTACAATGAGCAGTTCTTC.

The chain has TRBV19 and TRBJ2-5, with D unresolved. CDR1 is LNHDA and CDR2 is SQIVND in the germline V gene (reference sequence). There are 13 residues in the CDR3. Trimming stripped 3 bases from V and 5 bases from J, with 10 bases between. The CDR3 loop is CASSITGRETQYF. Here the CDR3 DNA reads TGTGCCAGTAGTATCACGGGTAGGGAGACCCAGTACTTC.

The genes are TRBV18 and TRBJ2-7; D uncertain. Germline lookup yields CDR1 KGHSH and CDR2 LQKENI. The CDR3 is made up of 12 amino acids. Trimming left V 6 bases short and J 0 bases short, with 6 bases between. This CDR3 is CASSAVSYEQYF. CDR3 in DNA: TGTGCCAGCTCTGCAGTCTCCTACGAGCAGTACTTC.

The chain recombines TRBV19 with TRBJ2-3, with 12 bases that match TRBD1. The junction had 6 bases not matched to a gene; V was cut back by 8 bases and J by 0 bases. The germline CDR1 and CDR2 sequences are LNHDA and SQIVND (reference sequence). This CDR3 is built from 16 residues. Here the CDR3 DNA reads TGTGCCAGTGCCGGGACAGGGGGCTCTAGCACAGATACGCAGTATTTT. It is translated as CASAGTGGSSTDTQYF.

The chain joins TRBV18 to TRBJ1-1; no firm D call. Germline values: CDR1 KGHSH, CDR2 LQKENI. The CDR3 has 14 residues. Trimming cost V 3 bases and J 0 bases, with 8 bases left between them. The CDR3 protein is CASSPSGMNTEAFF. The DNA of the CDR3 is TGTGCCAGCTCACCGAGCGGAATGAACACTGAAGCTTTCTTT.

This sequence joins TRBV6-5 and TRBJ1-1; D is perhaps TRBD1 (6 bases). CDR3 length equals 15 residues. V lost 2 bases and J 5 bases, leaving 15 bases between the germline ends. Germline CDR1 is MNHEY and CDR2 is SVGAGI. The DNA of the CDR3 is TGTGCCAGCAGTTACGGCTTTGAGAGGGGGACTGAAGCTTTCTTT. This gives the protein CASSYGFERGTEAFF.

The rearrangement joins TRBV6-6 to TRBJ1-1; TRBD1 is a possible D gene (5 bases). V was shortened by 5 bases and J by 7 bases, with 14 bases between the two germline ends. Germline loops: CDR1 MNHNY, CDR2 SVGAGI (reference sequence). The CDR3 loop spans 13 amino acids. For the CDR3, the DNA is TGTGCCAGCAGTCTACTTGGGGGGAATGAAGCTTTCTTT. Its translation: CASSLLGGNEAFF.

This clone has a handful of counts. This chain uses TRBV7-9 with TRBJ1-1, with D hard to call. CDR3 length equals 13 residues. V was clipped by 1 base and J by 3 bases, with 6 bases between them. Germline lookup yields CDR1 SEHNR and CDR2 FQNEAQ (reference sequence). The CDR3 coding sequence is TGTGCCAGCAGCTTAGTCATAGACACTGAAGCTTTCTTT. It is translated as CASSLVIDTEAFF.

This clone was recorded once. V usage is TRBV5-6 and J usage is TRBJ2-7, with TRBD2 as a possible D gene (6 bases). This CDR3 is built from 13 residues. V was trimmed by 0 bases and J by 3 bases, leaving 7 bases between them. The V gene's germline CDR1 is SGHDT and CDR2 YYEEEE. Here the CDR3 reads CASSLGGDYEQYF. Here the CDR3 DNA reads TGTGCCAGCAGCTTGGGCGGGGACTACGAGCAGTACTTC.

The CDR3 spells CASSQVGGDGYTF. In DNA form, the CDR3 reads TGTGCCAGCAGCCAAGTAGGGGGAGATGGCTACACCTTC. The rearrangement uses TRBV14 and TRBJ1-2; the D gene is possibly TRBD1 (6 bases). The CDR3 extends over 13 amino acids. V lost 1 base and J lost 6, with 9 bases in between. Germline V gene data show CDR1 as SGHDN and CDR2 as FVKESK.

This sequence joins TRBV7-6 and TRBJ2-3; no firm D call. Trimming cost V 5 bases and J 2 bases, with 11 bases left between them. Germline V gene sequence: CDR1 SGHVS, CDR2 FNYEAQ. The CDR3 is 14 residues long. The CDR3 coding sequence is TGTGCCAGCAGCCCCCACGAGATCACAGATACGCAGTATTTT. Translated, it gives CASSPHEITDTQYF.

V gene TRBV18 combines with J gene TRBJ2-5, with 11 bases identical to TRBD2. The CDR3 length is 16 residues. Germline CDR1 and CDR2: KGHSH and LQKENI. The junction had 4 bases not matched to a gene; V was cut back by 2 bases and J by 2 bases. The CDR3 spells CASSPITSGGQETQYF. CDR3 nucleotides: TGTGCCAGCTCACCAATCACTAGCGGGGGACAAGAGACCCAGTACTTC.

The rearrangement uses TRBV9 and TRBJ2-5; TRBD1 matches at 11 bases. After removal of 0 bases from V and 5 bases from J, the junction contained 9 bases not matched to a gene. The length of the CDR3 is 17 residues. CDR1 is SGDLS and CDR2 is YYNGEE in the germline V gene. CDR3 sequence: CASSVDGGQGGRETQYF. DNA of the CDR3: TGTGCCAGCAGCGTAGATGGGGGACAGGGGGGCCGGGAGACCCAGTACTTC.

The chain recombines TRBV7-2 with TRBJ2-7; D assignment may be TRBD1 or TRBD2 (6 bases each). CDR3 size: 17 residues. Germline CDR1 is SGHTA and CDR2 is FQGNSA. Deletions cut 2 bases from V and 4 bases from J, with 21 bases between. The chain's CDR3 is CASSLKSPGARDYEQYF. The CDR3, as DNA: TGTGCCAGCAGCTTAAAATCACCGGGGGCGCGTGATTACGAGCAGTACTTC.

The chain joins TRBV18 to TRBJ1-2; tentative D call: TRBD1 (6 bases). CDR1 and CDR2 from the germline V gene are KGHSH and LQKENI. This CDR3 comprises 14 residues. Trimming stripped 3 bases from V and 2 bases from J, with 10 bases between. The CDR3 sequence: CASSPAGENYGYTF. CDR3 sequence (DNA): TGTGCCAGCTCACCGGCAGGGGAAAACTATGGCTACACCTTC.

This clone occurred once. This rearrangement joins TRBV28 to TRBJ1-2, with no clear D. V lost 2 bases and J lost 2, with 6 bases in between. In germline, CDR1 is MDHEN, CDR2 SYDVKM. The CDR3 contains 13 residues. The CDR3 bases are TGTGCCAGCAGTTTAGGACGGAACTATGGCTACACCTTC. It is translated as CASSLGRNYGYTF.

V is TRBV6-5 and J is TRBJ1-1; D possibly corresponds to TRBD1 (5 bases). The CDR3 is 12 residues long. Germline V lookup: CDR1 MNHEY, CDR2 SVGAGI. Trimming took 4 bases from V and 7 from J, leaving 10 bases between them. CDR3 sequence reads: CASSSRQYEAFF. For the CDR3, the DNA is TGTGCCAGCAGTTCCCGACAGTATGAAGCTTTCTTT.

The rearrangement uses TRBV2 and TRBJ2-6; the D gene is possibly TRBD1 (6 bases). V dropped 6 bases and J dropped 0 bases, with 6 bases sitting between them. Germline CDR1 reads SNHLY; CDR2 reads FYNNEI. The CDR3 totals 14 residues. CDR3 region: CASSRGSGANVLTF. The CDR3 coding sequence is TGTGCCAGCAGCAGGGGCTCTGGGGCCAACGTCCTGACTTTC.

The rearrangement links TRBV5-1 to TRBJ2-1, with 7 bases identical to TRBD2. The CDR3 consists of 14 residues. Germline trimming cut 0 bases from V and 5 bases from J; bases unmatched to any gene: 2. From germline, CDR1 is SGHRS and CDR2 YFSETQ. The CDR3 region is CASSLDTSDNEQFF. The CDR3 DNA is TGCGCCAGCAGCTTGGACACTAGCGACAATGAGCAGTTCTTC.

The V and J genes are TRBV4-2 and TRBJ1-2; 8 bases are a match to TRBD1. V gave up 0 bases and J gave up 4 bases; unmatched junction bases: 13. The length of the CDR3 is 18 residues. Looked up from germline, CDR1 is LGHNA and CDR2 is YNFKEQ. DNA for the CDR3: TGTGCCAGCAGCCAAGATCTAGGAGGACAGGGTTTTTCCTATGGCTACACCTTC. Its translation: CASSQDLGGQGFSYGYTF.

The chain links TRBV5-1 to TRBJ2-3; 8 positions match TRBD1. Germline values: CDR1 SGHRS, CDR2 YFSETQ. The CDR3 length is 15 residues. The trim removed 4 bases at V and 9 bases at J, leaving 13 bases unmatched. CDR3 in amino acids: CASSPPGQAFRTQYF. The CDR3 coding sequence is TGCGCCAGCAGCCCGCCGGGACAGGCCTTTAGGACGCAGTATTTT.

J is TRBJ1-3 and V is TRBV7-2, with TRBD1 matching over 10 bases. Trimming removed 3 bases from V and 4 bases from J; junction bases left unmatched: 6. In germline, CDR1 is SGHTA, CDR2 FQGNSA. The CDR3 has 16 amino acids. In nucleotides, the CDR3 is TGTGCCAGCAGCTTCGACAGGGGGCTTGTAGGAAACACCATATATTTT. Translated: CASSFDRGLVGNTIYF.

This rearrangement joins TRBV13 to TRBJ1-2; D is unclear. V shed 3 bases and J shed 5 bases, with 10 bases lying between them. The CDR3 is made up of 13 amino acids. CDR1 and CDR2 from the germline V gene are PRHDT and FYEKMQ (reference sequence). For the CDR3, the DNA is TGTGCCAGCAGCTTTGTGGGATTATATGGCTACACCTTC. This gives the protein CASSFVGLYGYTF. The variable domain in full, with the rest retrieved from reference TRBV13 and TRBJ1-2, is AAGVIQSPRHLIKEKRETATLKCYPIPRHDTVYWYQQGPGQDPQFLISFYEKMQSDKGSIPDRFSAQQFSDYHSELNMSSLELGDSALYFCASSFVGLYGYTFGSGTRLTVV.

The rearrangement joins TRBV19 to TRBJ2-3; D perhaps matches TRBD2 (6 bases). V was trimmed by 8 bases and J by 1 base, leaving 16 bases between them. Germline lookup yields CDR1 LNHDA and CDR2 SQIVND (reference sequence). This CDR3 has 15 amino acids. CDR3 DNA sequence: TGTGCCAGTCGGGACTCTCCCGTGGGCACAGATACGCAGTATTTT. This codes for CASRDSPVGTDTQYF.